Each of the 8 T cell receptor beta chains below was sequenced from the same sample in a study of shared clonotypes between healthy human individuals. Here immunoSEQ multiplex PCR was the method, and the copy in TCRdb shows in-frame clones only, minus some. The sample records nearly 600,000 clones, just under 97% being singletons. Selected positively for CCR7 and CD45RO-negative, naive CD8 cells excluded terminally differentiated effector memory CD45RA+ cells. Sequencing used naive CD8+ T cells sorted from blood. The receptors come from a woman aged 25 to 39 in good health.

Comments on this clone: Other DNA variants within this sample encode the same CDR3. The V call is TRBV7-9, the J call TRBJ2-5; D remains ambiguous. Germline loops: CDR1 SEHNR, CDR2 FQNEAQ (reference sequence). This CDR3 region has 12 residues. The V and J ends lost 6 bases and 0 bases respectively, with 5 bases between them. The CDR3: CASRTDQETQYF. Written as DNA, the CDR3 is TGTGCCAGCAGAACAGACCAAGAGACCCAGTACTTC.

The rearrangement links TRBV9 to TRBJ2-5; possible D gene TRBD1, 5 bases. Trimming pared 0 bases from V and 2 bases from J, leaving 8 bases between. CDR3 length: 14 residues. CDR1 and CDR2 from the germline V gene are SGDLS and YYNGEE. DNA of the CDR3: TGTGCCAGCAGCGTAGGGCAGGGTCAAGAGACCCAGTACTTC. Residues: CASSVGQGQETQYF.

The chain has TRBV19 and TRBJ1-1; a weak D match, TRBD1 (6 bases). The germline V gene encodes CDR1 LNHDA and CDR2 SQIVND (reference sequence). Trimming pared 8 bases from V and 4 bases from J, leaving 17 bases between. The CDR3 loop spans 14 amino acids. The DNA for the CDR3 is TGTGCCAGTCATGAACCCGGGACATCCACTGAAGCTTTCTTT. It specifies CASHEPGTSTEAFF.

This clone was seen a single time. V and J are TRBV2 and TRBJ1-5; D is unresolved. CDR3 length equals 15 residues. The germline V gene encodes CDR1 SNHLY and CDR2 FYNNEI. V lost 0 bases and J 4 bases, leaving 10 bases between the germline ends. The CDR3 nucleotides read TGTGCCAGCAGTGAAGCGGCTCCCTTAAATCAGCCCCAGCATTTT. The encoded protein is CASSEAAPLNQPQHF.

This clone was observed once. CDR3 protein: CASSSSGRSYEQYF. The CDR3 region has the DNA TGTGCCAGCAGCAGTAGCGGGAGATCCTACGAGCAGTACTTC. This chain links TRBV14 with TRBJ2-5; 9 nucleotides line up with TRBD2. The J call may not be correct, given that the DNA end is closer to TRBJ2-7. The CDR3 is made up of 14 amino acids. Per the germline V gene, CDR1 is SGHDN and CDR2 is FVKESK.

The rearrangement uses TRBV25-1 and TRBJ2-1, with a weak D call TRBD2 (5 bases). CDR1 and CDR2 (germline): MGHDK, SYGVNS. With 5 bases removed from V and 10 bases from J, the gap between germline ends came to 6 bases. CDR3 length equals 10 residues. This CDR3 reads CASSRGEQFF. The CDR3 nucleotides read TGTGCCAGCAGTCGGGGAGAGCAGTTCTTC.

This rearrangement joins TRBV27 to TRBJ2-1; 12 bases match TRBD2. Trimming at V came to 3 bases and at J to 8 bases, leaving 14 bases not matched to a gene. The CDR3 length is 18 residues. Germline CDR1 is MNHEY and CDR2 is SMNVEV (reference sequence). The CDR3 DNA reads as TGTGCCAGCAGTTTCCACTCCAGACTAGCGGGAGTTCGTGATGAGCAGTTCTTC. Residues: CASSFHSRLAGVRDEQFF.

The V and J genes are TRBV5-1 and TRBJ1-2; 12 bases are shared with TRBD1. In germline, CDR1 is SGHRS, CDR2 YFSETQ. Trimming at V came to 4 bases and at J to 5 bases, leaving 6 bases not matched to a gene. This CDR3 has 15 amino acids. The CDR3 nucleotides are TGCGCCAGCAGCCAAGGGACAGGGGGCGCTTATGGCTACACCTTC. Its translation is CASSQGTGGAYGYTF.